The 29 T cell receptor beta chains below all came from one sample that was sequenced in a study of blood T cell repertoires in COVID-19. Using immunoSEQ multiplex PCR, the repertoire was profiled, and TCRdb retains in-frame clones only, with some absent. Of some 150,000 clones listed, approximately 86% are singletons. The sample was peripheral blood. These receptors all stem from a man aged 65 to 85 with acute or convalescent COVID-19.

The rearrangement links TRBV4-3 to TRBJ2-7; 13 bases line up with TRBD2. Looked up from germline, CDR1 is LGHNA and CDR2 is YSLEER. Trimming at V came to 4 bases and at J to 10 bases, leaving 7 bases not matched to a gene. This CDR3 is built from 14 residues. This chain's CDR3 is CASSLGLAGDHQYF. The CDR3 nucleotides read TGCGCCAGCAGCCTCGGACTAGCGGGAGATCACCAGTACTTC.

The V and J genes are TRBV7-2 and TRBJ1-2; possible D gene TRBD1, 6 bases. The CDR3 is 13 amino acids. Germline V CDR1 and CDR2: SGHTA, FQGNSA. V was cut by 5 bases and J by 5 bases, with 12 bases left in between. CDR3 amino acids: CASSQTGIYGYTF. In nucleotides, the CDR3 is TGTGCCAGCAGCCAGACAGGAATATATGGCTACACCTTC.

The chain uses TRBV4-3 and TRBJ2-2; 11 positions agree with TRBD2. V dropped 2 bases and J dropped 4; count of bases not matched to a gene: 9. Germline lookup yields CDR1 LGHNA and CDR2 YSLEER. The CDR3 consists of 18 residues. CDR3 amino acids: CASSQTTSGRSGTGELFF. The DNA for the CDR3 is TGCGCCAGCAGCCAAACTACTAGCGGGAGATCGGGCACCGGGGAGCTGTTTTTT.

V is TRBV9 and J is TRBJ2-1; the D gene is possibly TRBD2 (6 bases). Germline V CDR1 and CDR2: SGDLS, YYNGEE. The CDR3 sequence is 15 residues long. V was trimmed by 2 bases and J by 5 bases, leaving 14 bases between them. CDR3 in amino acids: CASSVGGAGNNEQFF. The CDR3 coding sequence is TGTGCCAGCAGCGTGGGCGGGGCAGGAAACAATGAGCAGTTCTTC.

The chain couples TRBV3-1 (or the pseudogene TRBV3-2) to TRBJ1-4; 9 bases agree with TRBD1. J gave up 5 bases and V 0 bases, and 10 bases lay outside the gene matches. In germline, CDR1 is LGHDT, CDR2 YNNKEL (reference sequence). The CDR3 has 18 residues. This chain's CDR3 is CASSQDRGDRVFNEKLFF. CDR3 DNA: TGTGCCAGCAGCCAAGATAGAGGGGACAGGGTTTTCAATGAAAAACTGTTTTTT.

The rearrangement joins TRBV5-1 to TRBJ2-1; D remains unclear. The CDR3 runs 13 residues. CDR1 is SGHRS, CDR2 YFSETQ, per germline. Trimming stripped 1 base from V and 9 bases from J, with 11 bases between. The CDR3 here is CASSLHQSSEQFF. The CDR3 nucleotides are TGCGCCAGCAGCTTGCATCAATCGAGTGAGCAGTTCTTC.

The rearrangement links TRBV6-1 to TRBJ2-1; 8 positions match TRBD2. CDR1 is MNHNS and CDR2 is SASEGT in the germline V gene. After removal of 1 base from V and 0 bases from J, the junction contained 5 bases not matched to a gene. The CDR3 runs to 17 residues. The CDR3 DNA reads as TGTGCCAGCAGTGAAGTACGACTAGCGAGCTCCTACAATGAGCAGTTCTTC. This encodes CASSEVRLASSYNEQFF.

The rearrangement uses TRBV28 and TRBJ2-5; 7 bases match TRBD1. Germline-derived CDR1 and CDR2 are MDHEN and SYDVKM. The CDR3 has 14 residues. V trimming: 5 bases; J trimming: 5 bases; junction bases outside the gene matches: 8. The CDR3, as DNA: TGTGCCAGCAGTGGTCAGGGGGTAGGGGAGACCCAGTACTTC. Translated: CASSGQGVGETQYF.

The chain couples TRBV11-2 to TRBJ2-2, with 7 bases matching TRBD1. The ends lost 5 bases at V and 4 bases at J; junction bases unmatched: 7. The CDR3 is 15 residues long. Germline assignment: CDR1 SGHAT and CDR2 FQNNGV. Here the CDR3 DNA reads TGTGCCAGCAGCCCTCGACAGGGTACCACCGGGGAGCTGTTTTTT. Protein product: CASSPRQGTTGELFF.

J is TRBJ2-3 and V is TRBV11-2, with a tentative D call TRBD2 (6 bases). The germline V gene has CDR1 SGHAT and CDR2 FQNNGV. V dropped 1 base and J dropped 1 base, with 6 bases sitting between them. The length of the CDR3 is 14 residues. CDR3 in amino acids: CASSLAGGTDTQYF. The CDR3, as DNA: TGTGCCAGCAGCTTAGCGGGAGGCACAGATACGCAGTATTTT. The full variable domain, completed using reference TRBV11-2 and TRBJ2-3, is EAGVAQSPRYKIIEKRQSVAFWCNPISGHATLYWYQQILGQGPKLLIQFQNNGVVDDSQLPKDRFSAERLKGVDSTLKIQPAKLEDSAVYLCASSLAGGTDTQYFGPGTRLTVL.

The chain joins TRBV5-1 to TRBJ1-3; 7 bases are shared with TRBD1. This CDR3 region has 16 residues. CDR1 is SGHRS and CDR2 is YFSETQ in the germline V gene. J was trimmed by 0 bases and V by 0 bases; bases with no gene match: 3. The CDR3 sequence: CASSLDRGNSGNTIYF. The DNA for the CDR3 is TGCGCCAGCAGCTTGGACAGGGGAAACTCTGGAAACACCATATATTTT.

The chain joins TRBV18 to TRBJ2-3; D may be TRBD2 (6 bases). The CDR3 extends over 18 amino acids. CDR1 KGHSH and CDR2 LQKENI come from the germline V gene. Trimming removed 3 bases at V and 2 bases at J, with 21 bases between. CDR3 amino acids: CASSPTGGRPMNTDTQYF. CDR3 DNA: TGTGCCAGCTCACCCACCGGGGGACGCCCTATGAACACAGATACGCAGTATTTT.

The CDR3 sequence: CAWSGNRGTEAFF. The CDR3 DNA reads as TGTGCCTGGAGTGGGAACAGGGGCACTGAAGCTTTCTTT. The V call is TRBV30, the J call TRBJ1-1; 7 bases match TRBD1. The V gene end was trimmed by 1 base and the J gene end by 4 bases; junction bases not matched to a gene: 3. The V gene's germline CDR1 is GTSNPN and CDR2 SVGIG (reference sequence). This CDR3 contains 13 residues.

This rearrangement joins TRBV28 to TRBJ2-6; D may be TRBD1 (6 bases). CDR1 is MDHEN and CDR2 is SYDVKM in the germline V gene. Trimming left V 6 bases short and J 12 bases short, with 15 bases between. The CDR3 is made up of 13 amino acids. The CDR3 sequence is CASRGQYIGVLTF. The CDR3 DNA is TGTGCCAGCAGAGGACAGTACATTGGCGTCCTGACTTTC.

In DNA, the CDR3 is TGTGCCAGTAGTGTCCTCCAGGGGTACGAGCAGTACTTC. Protein sequence: CASSVLQGYEQYF. The chain is built from TRBV19 and TRBJ2-7; TRBD1 might be the D (6 bases). The CDR3 has 13 amino acids. Germline loops: CDR1 LNHDA, CDR2 SQIVND (reference sequence). With 5 bases removed from V and 4 bases from J, the gap between germline ends came to 12 bases.

This chain joins TRBV29-1 and TRBJ2-5; 9 bases match TRBD1. V shed 5 bases, J shed 1 base, and the junction held 8 bases outside the gene matches. CDR3 length equals 15 residues. From germline, CDR1 is SQVTM and CDR2 ANQGSEA. CDR3 sequence: CSVTPGQGPQETQYF. The CDR3 nucleotides are TGCAGCGTTACCCCGGGACAGGGTCCCCAAGAGACCCAGTACTTC. Supplemented by reference TRBV29-1 and TRBJ2-5, the full variable domain reads SAVISQKPSRDICQRGTSLTIQCQVDSQVTMMFWYRQQPGQSLTLIATANQGSEATYESGFVIDKFPISRPNLTFSTLTVSNMSPEDSSIYLCSVTPGQGPQETQYFGPGTRLLVL.

J is TRBJ2-7 and V is TRBV2, with 9 bases aligning to TRBD1. The CDR3 is 13 residues long. Trimming cost V 6 bases and J 0 bases; bases outside gene matches: 0. Germline V gene sequence: CDR1 SNHLY, CDR2 FYNNEI. The CDR3 bases are TGTGCCAGCAGGACAGGGGGCTCCTACGAGCAGTACTTC. The encoded protein is CASRTGGSYEQYF.

The CDR3: CASSQVRLAGSYEQYF. The CDR3 DNA is TGTGCCAGCAGCCAAGTTCGATTAGCGGGGTCCTACGAGCAGTACTTC. This chain joins TRBV3-1 (or the pseudogene TRBV3-2) and TRBJ2-7, with 8 positions matching TRBD2. The CDR3 totals 16 residues. Trimming cost V 1 base and J 1 base; bases outside gene matches: 6. The germline V gene encodes CDR1 LGHDT and CDR2 YNNKEL (reference sequence).

Here the CDR3 reads CASSLTGNTQYF. In DNA form, the CDR3 reads TGTGCCAGCAGTCTGACCGGGAATACGCAGTATTTT. The rearrangement links TRBV2 to TRBJ2-3, with a possible D match to TRBD2 (5 bases). This CDR3 has 12 amino acids. V shed 5 bases and J shed 7 bases, with 10 bases lying between them. Germline V gene data show CDR1 as SNHLY and CDR2 as FYNNEI.

The V call is TRBV28, the J call TRBJ2-1; a possible D gene is TRBD2 (6 bases). V lost 6 bases and J 3 bases, leaving 24 bases between the germline ends. The CDR3 loop spans 18 amino acids. Germline V gives CDR1 MDHEN, CDR2 SYDVKM. Written as DNA, the CDR3 is TGTGCCAGCAGAACACCTAAGGCGGGGAGAACCTTCTACAATGAGCAGTTCTTC. It yields the protein CASRTPKAGRTFYNEQFF. Using reference TRBV28 and TRBJ2-1 for the parts outside the CDR3, the full variable domain is DVKVTQSSRYLVKRTGEKVFLECVQDMDHENMFWYRQDPGLGLRLIYFSYDVKMKEKGDIPEGYSVSREKKERFSLILESASTNQTSMYLCASRTPKAGRTFYNEQFFGPGTRLTVL.

The rearrangement uses TRBV19 and TRBJ2-1; 12 bases are shared with TRBD2. Per the germline V gene, CDR1 is LNHDA and CDR2 is SQIVND (reference sequence). J was trimmed by 6 bases and V by 6 bases; bases with no gene match: 12. This CDR3 region has 17 residues. The DNA for the CDR3 is TGTGCCAGTAGAGACCCGTCCCTAGCGGGAGGGGTCAATGAGCAGTTCTTC. Translated: CASRDPSLAGGVNEQFF.

The rearrangement uses TRBV5-4 and TRBJ1-3; a weak D match, TRBD1 (5 bases). Trimming removed 0 bases from V and 4 bases from J, with 14 bases in between. Germline assignment: CDR1 SGHNT and CDR2 YYREEE (reference sequence). The CDR3 is 16 residues long. The CDR3 reads CASSLAGREYGNTIYF. For the CDR3, the DNA is TGTGCCAGCAGCTTGGCAGGCAGGGAATACGGAAACACCATATATTTT.

This chain uses TRBV5-4 with TRBJ2-3; D gene uncertain. CDR1 SGHNT and CDR2 YYREEE come from the germline V gene (reference sequence). The ends were cut back, 4 bases at V and 0 bases at J, with 6 bases in the middle. The CDR3 is made up of 13 amino acids. The CDR3 loop is CASSTDSTDTQYF. CDR3 DNA sequence: TGTGCCAGCAGCACAGACAGCACAGATACGCAGTATTTT.

V and J are TRBV18 and TRBJ2-1, with D perhaps matching TRBD2 (7 bases). The V and J ends lost 6 bases and 8 bases respectively, with 17 bases between them. This CDR3 comprises 14 residues. Germline loops: CDR1 KGHSH, CDR2 LQKENI. This chain's CDR3 is CASSPGRGADEQFF. Written as DNA, the CDR3 is TGTGCCAGCTCGCCAGGCCGGGGGGCGGATGAGCAGTTCTTC. Drawing the rest from reference TRBV18 and TRBJ2-1, the complete variable domain is NAGVMQNPRHLVRRRGQEARLRCSPMKGHSHVYWYRQLPEEGLKFMVYLQKENIIDESGMPKERFSAEFPKEGPSILRIQQVVRGDSAAYFCASSPGRGADEQFFGPGTRLTVL.

This chain connects TRBV18 to TRBJ2-3; the D gene is possibly TRBD1 (5 bases). The length of the CDR3 is 12 residues. The V end was cut by 3 bases, the J end by 5 bases, with 6 bases between. Germline V gene lookup returns CDR1 KGHSH and CDR2 LQKENI. This chain's CDR3 is CASSPREDTQYF. The DNA of the CDR3 is TGTGCCAGCTCACCCAGGGAAGATACGCAGTATTTT.

The chain joins TRBV10-3 to TRBJ2-2, with D maybe TRBD2 (5 bases). The CDR3 has 15 residues. Germline V gene sequence: CDR1 ENHRY, CDR2 SYGVKD. Trimming stripped 7 bases from V and 0 bases from J, with 12 bases between. The chain's CDR3 is CAINGGRTNTGELFF. The CDR3 region has the DNA TGTGCCATCAATGGAGGCAGGACGAACACCGGGGAGCTGTTTTTT.

This clone was found once. This chain uses TRBV7-2 with TRBJ2-1, with no clear D. Per germline, CDR1 SGHTA and CDR2 FQGNSA. The CDR3 totals 13 residues. The ends were cut back, 3 bases at V and 5 bases at J, with 8 bases in the middle. The CDR3 DNA sequence: TGTGCCAGCAGCTTGAGGCTGAACAATGAGCAGTTCTTC. Translating it yields CASSLRLNNEQFF.

The chain recombines TRBV5-6 with TRBJ2-2; D is unclear. The CDR3 spans 16 residues. Germline V lookup: CDR1 SGHDT, CDR2 YYEEEE. Deletions cut 2 bases from V and 4 bases from J, with 15 bases between. Written as DNA, the CDR3 is TGTGCCAGCAGCTTAGGCCCCCAGGTCGCCACCGGGGAGCTGTTTTTT. Translation: CASSLGPQVATGELFF.

The chain is built from TRBV4-1 and TRBJ2-7, with 8 nucleotides matching TRBD2. CDR1 and CDR2 (germline): MGHRA, YSYEKL. The V and J ends lost 3 bases and 6 bases, in that order; junction bases with no gene match: 7. The CDR3 is 14 amino acids. This chain's CDR3 is CASSHPGLGSEQYF. The CDR3 DNA reads as TGCGCCAGCAGCCATCCGGGACTAGGTTCCGAGCAGTACTTC.